This T cell receptor (beta chain) came from a study of shared clonotypes between healthy human individuals. Study summary: Each donor's CD4 naive and CD4 memory cells filled three plates apiece, CD8 naive two, and CD8 memory one.

V dropped 1 base and J dropped 0 bases, with 19 bases sitting between them. CDR1 and CDR2 (germline): LGHNA, YSLEER. This CDR3 has 18 amino acids. Overall study findings and caveats: Non-shared clonotypes had lower generation probabilities than those shared by all four donors. Between a handful of donors, naive CD4 clonotypes were shared at a level of around 5.2%.

A note on this clone: The antigen is unknown.

CD45RO-negative, CCR7-selected cells formed the naive CD8 fraction, which excluded terminally differentiated effector memory CD45RA+ cells. Genomic DNA from each subset was divided evenly over several immunoSEQ plates. The method was immunoSEQ multiplex PCR; TCRdb's version includes in-frame clones alone and lacks a portion of them. This sample has 800,000 or so clones, with 96% found just once. J is TRBJ2-7 and V is TRBV4-3, with a tentative D call TRBD1 (6 bases). The clonotype originates from a man between 25 and 39 years old in good health. Material: naive CD8+ T cells sorted from blood. The DNA for the CDR3 is TGCGCCAGCAGCCAAGTGGAGACAGGTCAACACAACTCCTACGAGCAGTACTTC. It translates to CASSQVETGQHNSYEQYF.